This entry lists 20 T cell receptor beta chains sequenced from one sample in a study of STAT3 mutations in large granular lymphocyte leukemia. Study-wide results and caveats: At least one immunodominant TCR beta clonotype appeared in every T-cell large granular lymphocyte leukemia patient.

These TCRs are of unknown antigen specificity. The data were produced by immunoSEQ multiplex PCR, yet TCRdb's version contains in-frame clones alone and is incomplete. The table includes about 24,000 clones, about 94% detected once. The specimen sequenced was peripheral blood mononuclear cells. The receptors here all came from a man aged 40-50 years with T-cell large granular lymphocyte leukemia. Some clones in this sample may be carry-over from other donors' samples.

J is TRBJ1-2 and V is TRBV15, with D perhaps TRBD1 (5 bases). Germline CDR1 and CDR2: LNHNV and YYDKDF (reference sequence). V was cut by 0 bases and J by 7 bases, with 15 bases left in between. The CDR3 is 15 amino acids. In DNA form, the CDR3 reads TGTGCCACCAGCAGAGATCTGGGACTCGCAAGTGGCTACACCTTC. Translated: CATSRDLGLASGYTF.

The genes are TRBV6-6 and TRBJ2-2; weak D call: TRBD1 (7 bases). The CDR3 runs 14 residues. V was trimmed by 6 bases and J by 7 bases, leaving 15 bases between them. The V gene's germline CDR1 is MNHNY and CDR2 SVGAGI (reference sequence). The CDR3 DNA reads TGTGCCAGCAGGGAGGGGGCTGATTACGGGGAGCTGTTTTTT. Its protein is CASREGADYGELFF.

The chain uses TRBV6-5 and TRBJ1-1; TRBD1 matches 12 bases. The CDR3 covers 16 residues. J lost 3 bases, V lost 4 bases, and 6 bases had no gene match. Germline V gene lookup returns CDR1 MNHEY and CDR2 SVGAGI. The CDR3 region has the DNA TGTGCCAGCAGTTCTGGGACAGGGGGCGGCTACACTGAAGCTTTCTTT. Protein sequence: CASSSGTGGGYTEAFF.

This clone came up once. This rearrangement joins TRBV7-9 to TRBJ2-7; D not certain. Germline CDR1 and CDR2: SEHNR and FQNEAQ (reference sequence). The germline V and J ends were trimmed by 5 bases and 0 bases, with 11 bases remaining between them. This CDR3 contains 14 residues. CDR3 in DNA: TGTGCCAGCAGCCCGCCTTCGGGCTCCTACGAGCAGTACTTC. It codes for CASSPPSGSYEQYF.

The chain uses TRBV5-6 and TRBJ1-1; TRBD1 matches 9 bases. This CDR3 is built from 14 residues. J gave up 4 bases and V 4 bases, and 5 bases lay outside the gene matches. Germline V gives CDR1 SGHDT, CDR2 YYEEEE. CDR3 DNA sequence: TGTGCCAGCAGCGTCCGGGACAGGGTCACTGAAGCTTTCTTT. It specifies CASSVRDRVTEAFF.

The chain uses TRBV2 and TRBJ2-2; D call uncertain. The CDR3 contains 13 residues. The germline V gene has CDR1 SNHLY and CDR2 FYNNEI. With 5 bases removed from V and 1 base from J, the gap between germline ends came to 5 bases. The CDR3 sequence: CASSRLNTGELFF. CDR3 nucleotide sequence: TGTGCCAGCAGTCGGTTGAACACCGGGGAGCTGTTTTTT.

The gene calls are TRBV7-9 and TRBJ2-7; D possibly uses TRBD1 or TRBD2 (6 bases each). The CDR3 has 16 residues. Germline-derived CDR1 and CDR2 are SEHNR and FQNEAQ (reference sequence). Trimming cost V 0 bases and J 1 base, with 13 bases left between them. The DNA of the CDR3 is TGTGCCAGCAGCTTAGCTACCGGGGGCCCATCCTACGAGCAGTACTTC. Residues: CASSLATGGPSYEQYF.

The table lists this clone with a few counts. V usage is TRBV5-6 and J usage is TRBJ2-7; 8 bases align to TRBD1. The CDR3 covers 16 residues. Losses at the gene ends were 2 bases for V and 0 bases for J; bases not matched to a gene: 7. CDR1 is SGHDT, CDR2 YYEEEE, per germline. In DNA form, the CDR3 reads TGTGCCAGCAGCTTTACCAGGACAGGGAGCTCCTACGAGCAGTACTTC. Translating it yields CASSFTRTGSSYEQYF.

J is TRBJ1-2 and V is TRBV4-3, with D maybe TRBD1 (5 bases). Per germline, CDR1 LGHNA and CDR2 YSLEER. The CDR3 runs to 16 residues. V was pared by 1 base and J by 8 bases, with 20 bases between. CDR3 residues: CASSQVGKGGTGGYTF. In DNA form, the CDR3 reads TGCGCCAGCAGCCAAGTGGGTAAGGGAGGGACCGGCGGCTACACCTTC.

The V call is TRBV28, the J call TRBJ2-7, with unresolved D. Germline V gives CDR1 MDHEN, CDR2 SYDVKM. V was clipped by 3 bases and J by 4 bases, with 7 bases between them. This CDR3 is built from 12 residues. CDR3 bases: TGTGCCAGCAGTTTGACCAAGTACGAGCAGTACTTC. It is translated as CASSLTKYEQYF. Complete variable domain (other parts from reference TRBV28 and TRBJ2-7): DVKVTQSSRYLVKRTGEKVFLECVQDMDHENMFWYRQDPGLGLRLIYFSYDVKMKEKGDIPEGYSVSREKKERFSLILESASTNQTSMYLCASSLTKYEQYFGPGTRLTVT.

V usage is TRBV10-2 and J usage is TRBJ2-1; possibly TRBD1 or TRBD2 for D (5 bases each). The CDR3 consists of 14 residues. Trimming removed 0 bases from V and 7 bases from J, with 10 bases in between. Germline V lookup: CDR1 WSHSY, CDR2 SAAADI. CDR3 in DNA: TGCGCCAGCAGTGAGTCGAGGGGCAGGAATGAGCAGTTCTTC. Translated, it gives CASSESRGRNEQFF.

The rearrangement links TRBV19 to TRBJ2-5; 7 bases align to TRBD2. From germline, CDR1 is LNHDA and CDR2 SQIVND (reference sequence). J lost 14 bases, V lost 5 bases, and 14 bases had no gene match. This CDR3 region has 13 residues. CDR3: CASSDRRSGASYF. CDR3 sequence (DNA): TGTGCCAGTAGTGATCGGCGCAGCGGGGCCTCTTACTTC.

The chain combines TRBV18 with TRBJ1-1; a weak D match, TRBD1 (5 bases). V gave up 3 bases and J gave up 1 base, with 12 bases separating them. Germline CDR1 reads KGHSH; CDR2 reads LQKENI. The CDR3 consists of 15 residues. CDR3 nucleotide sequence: TGTGCCAGCTCACCGGCAGGGAGGCGGAACACTGAAGCTTTCTTT. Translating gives CASSPAGRRNTEAFF.

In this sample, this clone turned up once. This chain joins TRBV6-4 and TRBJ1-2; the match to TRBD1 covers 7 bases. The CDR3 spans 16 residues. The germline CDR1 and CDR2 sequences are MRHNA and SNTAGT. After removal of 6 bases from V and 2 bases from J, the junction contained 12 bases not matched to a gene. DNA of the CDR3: TGTGCCAGCAGAACCCCGACAGGGCTAGTGAACTATGGCTACACCTTC. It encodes CASRTPTGLVNYGYTF.

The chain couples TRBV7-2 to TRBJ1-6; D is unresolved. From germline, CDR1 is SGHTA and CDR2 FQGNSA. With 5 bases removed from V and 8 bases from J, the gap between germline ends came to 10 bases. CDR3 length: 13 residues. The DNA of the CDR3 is TGTGCCAGCAGCATAGGTGGGGATTCACCCCTCCACTTT. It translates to CASSIGGDSPLHF.

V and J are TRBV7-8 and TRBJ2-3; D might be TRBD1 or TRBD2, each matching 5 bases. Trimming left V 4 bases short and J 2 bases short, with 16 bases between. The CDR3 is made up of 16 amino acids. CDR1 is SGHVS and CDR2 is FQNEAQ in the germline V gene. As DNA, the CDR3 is TGTGCCAGCAGCTCCGTCCGGGGCCTGATCACAGATACGCAGTATTTT. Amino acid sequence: CASSSVRGLITDTQYF.

Here the CDR3 reads CASSYQLLASYEQYF. CDR3 DNA: TGTGCCAGCAGTTACCAGTTACTAGCGTCCTACGAGCAGTACTTC. This rearrangement joins TRBV6-6 to TRBJ2-7, with TRBD2 matching over 7 bases. V was clipped by 2 bases and J by 1 base; unmatched bases: 5. This CDR3 is 15 amino acids long. Germline V gives CDR1 MNHNY, CDR2 SVGAGI (reference sequence).

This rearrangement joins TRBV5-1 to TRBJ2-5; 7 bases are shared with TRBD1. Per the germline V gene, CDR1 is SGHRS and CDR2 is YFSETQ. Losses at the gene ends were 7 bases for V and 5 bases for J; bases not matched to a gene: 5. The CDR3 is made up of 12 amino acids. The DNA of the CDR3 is TGCGCCAGCGGACAGGTGACCGAGACCCAGTACTTC. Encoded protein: CASGQVTETQYF.

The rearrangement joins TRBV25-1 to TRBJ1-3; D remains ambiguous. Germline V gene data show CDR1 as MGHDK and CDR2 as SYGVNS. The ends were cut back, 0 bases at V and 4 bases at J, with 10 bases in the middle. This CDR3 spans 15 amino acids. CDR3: CASSEYGDKGNTIYF. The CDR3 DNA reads TGTGCCAGCAGTGAATACGGGGATAAAGGAAACACCATATATTTT.

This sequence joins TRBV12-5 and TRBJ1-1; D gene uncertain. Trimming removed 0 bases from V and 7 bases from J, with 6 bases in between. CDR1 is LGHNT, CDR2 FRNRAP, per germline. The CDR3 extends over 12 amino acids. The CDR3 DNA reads TGTGCTAGTGGTTTGGTAGAAGGTGAAGCTTTCTTT. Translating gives CASGLVEGEAFF.